This T cell receptor beta chain was observed in a study of T-cell memory formation after mild COVID-19. In the study overall: The TCR clusters were mostly specific to one donor.

Germline CDR1 and CDR2: SQVTM and ANQGSEA. V was pared by 5 bases and J by 1 base, with 6 bases between. The CDR3 loop spans 12 amino acids. Study observations and caveats: Of the contracting clones, CD4+ ones lay mainly in CM and EM, and CD8+ ones in EMRA. Memory cells collected pre-infection included some clones that later responded, suggesting cross-reactive memory joined.

Each CDR3 protein is one row after TCRdb ran MiXCR on the 5' RACE reads. This repertoire shows 270,000 or so distinct CDR3 sequences, around 17% found once; its top ten account for 20% to 25%. Details on this clonotype: The antigen is undetermined.

Sample: PBMCs or a T cell subset sorted from them (not recorded which). The sequence derives from a man between 18 and 35 years old who had mild COVID-19 (a few samples of this study predate the infection). Cell type and time point are not known. The chain uses TRBV29-1 and TRBJ2-1; D is undetermined. CDR3 sequence (DNA): TGCAGCGTTTCTCATTCCTACAATGAGCAGTTCTTC. The encoded protein is CSVSHSYNEQFF.